This T cell receptor beta chain was found in a study of cytomegalovirus exposure and HLA in healthy donors. For the study at large: In a later analysis, the 90 to 150 validation repertoires were reported to have used the same platform as the 600 to 800 first-cohort repertoires.

Assay used: immunoSEQ multiplex PCR; TCRdb lists only in-frame clones, some missing. The sample contains hundreds of thousands of clones, more than 75% of which appear only once. In germline, CDR1 is SGHRS, CDR2 YFSETQ. The ends lost 2 bases at V and 4 bases at J; junction bases unmatched: 5. The CDR3 covers 14 residues. The clonotype comes from a woman between 25 and 40 years old in good health and CMV-seropositive. V usage is TRBV5-1 and J usage is TRBJ1-1; 7 nucleotides agree with TRBD1. The sample was PBMCs. The CDR3 DNA is TGCGCCAGCAGCTTTGGACCAGGGGGCACTGAAGCTTTCTTT. It translates to CASSFGPGGTEAFF.